The rows below give T cell receptor beta chains drawn from one sample of a study of Graves' ophthalmopathy and Graves' hyperthyroidism. TCRdb itself ran the multiplex PCR reads through MiXCR, one entry per CDR3 protein. In the table there are around 590,000 distinct CDR3 sequences, less than 40% of which are singletons. The sequenced sample consisted of peripheral blood or thyroid tissue (not recorded which). The receptors were sampled from an adult man with Graves' hyperthyroidism. Each CDR3 is given with its conserved first and last residue. The D gene is left open where the match is weak. Some rows mark clone size as missing; the rest say once, few, many or name a class of expanded clone.

D,length,J,size,V,CDR3,DNA
TRBD1,15,TRBJ1-3,many,TRBV9,CASSSPTGKGNTIYF,TGTGCCAGCAGCAGCCCGACAGGGAAAGGAAACACCATATATTTT
TRBD1,14,TRBJ2-7,many,TRBV20-1,CSARWTGKSYEQYF,TGCAGTGCTAGATGGACAGGGAAGTCCTACGAGCAGTACTTC
TRBD1,17,TRBJ1-5,few,TRBV5-1,CASSPGQGIGGNQPQHF,TGCGCCAGCAGCCCGGGACAGGGGATTGGGGGCAATCAGCCCCAGCATTTT
TRBD1,14,TRBJ1-2,.,TRBV29-1,CSVGDRGDGYGYTF,TGCAGCGTTGGGGACAGGGGGGATGGCTATGGCTACACCTTC
.,9,TRBJ1-1,.,TRBV29-1,CSVERQGTF,TGCAGCGTTGAGAGGCAGGGGACTTTT
.,13,TRBJ1-1,many,TRBV6-5,CASNRNRNTEAFF,TGTGCCAGCAACAGGAACAGGAACACTGAAGCTTTCTTT
.,15,TRBJ1-4,few,TRBV7-8,CASSLGRSLNEKLFF,TGTGCCAGCAGCTTAGGAAGGAGCTTAAATGAAAAACTGTTTTTT
.,14,TRBJ1-1,many,TRBV6-6,CASSYTSGNTEAFF,TGTGCCAGCAGTTATACCTCGGGAAACACTGAAGCTTTCTTT
.,14,TRBJ2-5,many,TRBV2,CASSETTTIETQYF,TGTGCCAGCAGTGAAACGACGACAATAGAGACCCAGTACTTC
TRBD2,16,TRBJ2-5,once,TRBV7-6,CASSLESSGVQETQYF,TGTGCCAGCAGCTTAGAGAGTAGCGGGGTCCAAGAGACCCAGTACTTC
.,11,TRBJ2-3,.,TRBV28,CASSSLHTQYF,TGTGCCAGCAGTTCCCTTCATACGCAGTATTTT
.,13,TRBJ2-2,many,TRBV9,CASSVGGLGELFF,TGTGCCAGCAGCGTAGGAGGACTCGGGGAGCTGTTTTTT
.,15,TRBJ2-5,few,TRBV7-8,CASSPLSRNGETQYF,TGTGCCAGCTCACCTCTTTCAAGGAACGGAGAGACCCAGTACTTC
.,12,TRBJ2-1,.,TRBV25-1,CASSPTEHEQFF,TGTGCCAGCAGTCCGACAGAGCATGAGCAGTTCTTC
TRBD1,14,TRBJ1-6,many,TRBV28,CASSSTGNNSPLHF,TGTGCCAGCAGTTCGACAGGGAATAATTCACCCCTCCACTTT
TRBD1,14,TRBJ2-7,.,TRBV11-2,CASSRNRGDYEQYF,TGTGCCAGCAGCAGAAACAGGGGGGACTACGAGCAGTACTTC
TRBD2,18,TRBJ2-2,many,TRBV20-1,CSARDPQREVWDTGELFF,TGCAGTGCTAGAGATCCTCAACGGGAGGTGTGGGACACCGGGGAGCTGTTTTTT